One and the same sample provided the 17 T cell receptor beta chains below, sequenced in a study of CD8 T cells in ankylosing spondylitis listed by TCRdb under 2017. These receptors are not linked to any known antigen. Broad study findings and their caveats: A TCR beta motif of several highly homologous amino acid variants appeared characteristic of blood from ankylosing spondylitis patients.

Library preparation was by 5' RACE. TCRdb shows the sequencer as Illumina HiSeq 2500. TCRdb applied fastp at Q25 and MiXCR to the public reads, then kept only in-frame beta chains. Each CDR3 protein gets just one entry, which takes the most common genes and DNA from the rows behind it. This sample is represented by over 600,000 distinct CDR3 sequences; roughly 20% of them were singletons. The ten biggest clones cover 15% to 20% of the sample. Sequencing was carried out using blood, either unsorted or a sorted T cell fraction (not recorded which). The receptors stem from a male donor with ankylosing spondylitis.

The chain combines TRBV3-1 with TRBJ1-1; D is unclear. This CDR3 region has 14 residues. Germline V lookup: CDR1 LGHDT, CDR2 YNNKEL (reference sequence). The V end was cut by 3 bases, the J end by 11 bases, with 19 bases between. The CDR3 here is CASSHSTSPWVAFF. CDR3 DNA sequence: TGTGCCAGCAGCCACTCGACAAGTCCTTGGGTTGCTTTCTTT.

The CDR3 bases are TGTGCCAGCAACTGGGGACAGGGGGCCTACGAGCAGTACTTC. Translated: CASNWGQGAYEQYF. The chain uses TRBV7-9 and TRBJ2-7; 11 bases align to TRBD1. J was trimmed by 2 bases and V by 7 bases; bases with no gene match: 4. The CDR3 totals 14 residues. Germline V CDR1 and CDR2: SEHNR, FQNEAQ (reference sequence).

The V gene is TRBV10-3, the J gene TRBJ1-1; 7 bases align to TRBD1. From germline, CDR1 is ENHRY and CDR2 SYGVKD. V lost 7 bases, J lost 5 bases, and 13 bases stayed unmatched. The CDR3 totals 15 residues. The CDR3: CAITGGGRPGTEAFF. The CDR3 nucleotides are TGTGCCATCACCGGAGGGGGCAGGCCGGGGACTGAAGCTTTCTTT.

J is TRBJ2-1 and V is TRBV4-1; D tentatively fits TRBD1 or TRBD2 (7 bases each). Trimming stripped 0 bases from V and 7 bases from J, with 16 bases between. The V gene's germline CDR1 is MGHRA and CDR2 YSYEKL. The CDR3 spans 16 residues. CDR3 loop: CASSQDQGGATNEQFF. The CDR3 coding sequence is TGCGCCAGCAGCCAAGATCAGGGGGGGGCTACTAATGAGCAGTTCTTC.

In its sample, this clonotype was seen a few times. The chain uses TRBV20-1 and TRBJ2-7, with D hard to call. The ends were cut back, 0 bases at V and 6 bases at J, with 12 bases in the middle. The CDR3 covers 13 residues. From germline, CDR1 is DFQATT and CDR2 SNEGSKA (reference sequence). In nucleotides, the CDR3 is TGCAGTGCTAGAGAGGGCAGCCGCTCCGAGCAGTACTTC. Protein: CSAREGSRSEQYF.

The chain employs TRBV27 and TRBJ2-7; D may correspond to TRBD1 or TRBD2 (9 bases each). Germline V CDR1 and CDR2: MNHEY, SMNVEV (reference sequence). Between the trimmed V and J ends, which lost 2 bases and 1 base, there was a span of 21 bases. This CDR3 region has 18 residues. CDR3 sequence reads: CASSLISGGQGFSYEQYF. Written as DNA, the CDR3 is TGTGCCAGCAGTTTAATTAGCGGGGGACAGGGTTTTTCCTACGAGCAGTACTTC.

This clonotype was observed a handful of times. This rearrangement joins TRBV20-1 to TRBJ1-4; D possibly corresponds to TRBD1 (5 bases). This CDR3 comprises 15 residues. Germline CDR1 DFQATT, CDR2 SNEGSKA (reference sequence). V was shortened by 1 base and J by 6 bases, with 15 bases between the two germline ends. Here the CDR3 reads CSARALGDGYEKLFF. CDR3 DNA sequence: TGCAGTGCTAGAGCCTTGGGGGACGGGTATGAAAAACTGTTTTTT.

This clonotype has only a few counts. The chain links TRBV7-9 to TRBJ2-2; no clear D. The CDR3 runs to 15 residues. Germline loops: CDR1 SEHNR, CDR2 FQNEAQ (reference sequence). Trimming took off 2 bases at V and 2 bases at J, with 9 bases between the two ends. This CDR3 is CASSLSYSNTGELFF. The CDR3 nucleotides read TGTGCCAGCAGCTTAAGTTATTCAAACACCGGGGAGCTGTTTTTT.

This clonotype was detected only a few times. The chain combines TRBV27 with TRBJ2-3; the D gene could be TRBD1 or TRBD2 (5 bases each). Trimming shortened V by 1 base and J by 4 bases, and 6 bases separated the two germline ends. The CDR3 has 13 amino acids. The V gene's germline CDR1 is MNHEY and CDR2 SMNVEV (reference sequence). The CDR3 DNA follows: TGTGCCAGCAGTTTATGGGGGTCAGATACGCAGTATTTT. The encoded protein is CASSLWGSDTQYF.

CDR3 DNA: TGTGCCAGCAGCCCTAGCGGGGGGCTTAATTACAATGAGCAGTTCTTC. This sequence encodes CASSPSGGLNYNEQFF. The chain combines TRBV28 with TRBJ2-1; TRBD2 aligns across 11 bases. The CDR3 totals 16 residues. Germline lookup yields CDR1 MDHEN and CDR2 SYDVKM. Trimming at V came to 6 bases and at J to 4 bases, leaving 8 bases not matched to a gene.

CDR3 protein: CASSPYRDRGLHEQYF. As DNA, the CDR3 is TGTGCCAGCAGTCCTTACAGAGACAGGGGTCTCCACGAGCAGTACTTC. The chain combines TRBV6-2 or TRBV6-3 with TRBJ2-7; 8 nucleotides agree with TRBD1. The V gene end was trimmed by 5 bases and the J gene end by 5 bases; junction bases not matched to a gene: 14. The CDR3 covers 16 residues. Germline V gene data show CDR1 as MNHEY and CDR2 as SVGEGT.

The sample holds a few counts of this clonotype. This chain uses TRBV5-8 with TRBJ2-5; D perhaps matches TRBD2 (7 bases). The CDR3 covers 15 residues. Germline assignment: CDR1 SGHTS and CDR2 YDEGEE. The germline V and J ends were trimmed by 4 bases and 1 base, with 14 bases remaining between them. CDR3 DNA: TGTGCCAGCAGCCTGGGGGGGACAATCCAAGAGACCCAGTACTTC. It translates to CASSLGGTIQETQYF.

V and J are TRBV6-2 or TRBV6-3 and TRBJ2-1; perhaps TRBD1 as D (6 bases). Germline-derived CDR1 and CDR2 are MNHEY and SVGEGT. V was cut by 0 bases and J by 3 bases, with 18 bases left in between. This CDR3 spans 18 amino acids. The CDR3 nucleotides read TGTGCCAGCAGTTACTCGATCCCAGGACAGTCTATCTACAATGAGCAGTTCTTC. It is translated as CASSYSIPGQSIYNEQFF.

The CDR3 region has the DNA TGCAGTGCTAGAGATCTTAGGCAGGGGGAAAGTGGTGGCTACACCTTC. It specifies CSARDLRQGESGGYTF. The chain joins TRBV20-1 to TRBJ1-2; 7 positions match TRBD1. In germline, CDR1 is DFQATT, CDR2 SNEGSKA (reference sequence). V gave up 0 bases and J gave up 7 bases; unmatched junction bases: 14. The CDR3 consists of 16 residues.

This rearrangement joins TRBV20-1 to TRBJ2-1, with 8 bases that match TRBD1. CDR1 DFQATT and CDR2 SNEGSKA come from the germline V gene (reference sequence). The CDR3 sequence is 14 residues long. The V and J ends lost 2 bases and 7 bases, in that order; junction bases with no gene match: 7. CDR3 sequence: CSARKSTGGNEQFF. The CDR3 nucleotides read TGCAGTGCTAGAAAGTCTACAGGGGGAAATGAGCAGTTCTTC.

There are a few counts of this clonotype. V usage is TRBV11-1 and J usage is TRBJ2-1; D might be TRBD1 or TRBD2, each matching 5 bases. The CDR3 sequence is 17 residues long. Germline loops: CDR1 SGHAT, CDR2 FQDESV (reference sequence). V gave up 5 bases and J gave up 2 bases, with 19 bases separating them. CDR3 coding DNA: TGTGCCAGCAGCAAACCCTTGCCCGGGGCGGCCTACAATGAGCAGTTCTTC. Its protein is CASSKPLPGAAYNEQFF.

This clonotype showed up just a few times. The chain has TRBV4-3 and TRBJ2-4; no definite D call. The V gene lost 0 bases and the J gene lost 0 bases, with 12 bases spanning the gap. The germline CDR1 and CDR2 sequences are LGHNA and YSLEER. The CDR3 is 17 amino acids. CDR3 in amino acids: CASSQDSPPIAKNIQYF. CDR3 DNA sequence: TGCGCCAGCAGCCAAGACAGCCCCCCAATAGCCAAAAACATTCAGTACTTC.